This TCR beta chain was sequenced during a study of CD8+CD57+ T cells in acquired aplastic anemia. This clonotype appeared many times. Its specificity is not known. CDR3 length: 13 residues. Trimming removed 6 bases from V and 5 bases from J; junction bases left unmatched: 4. CDR1 and CDR2 (germline): DFQATT, SNEGSKA (reference sequence). Study conclusions and caveats: Significant differences in CD8+ Simpson's diversity were not observed between patients and controls.

It was genomic DNA that served as the template for profiling TCR beta VDJ and CDR3. TCRdb reanalysed the reads using MiXCR and keeps one entry per CDR3 protein. The repertoire has 250,000 to 350,000 distinct CDR3 sequences, 45% to 65% of them found once; the top ten carry 6.5% to 10%. This clonotype was sampled from a human donor with severe aplastic anemia or a healthy control (not recorded which). J is TRBJ2-1 and V is TRBV20-1, with TRBD1 identical over 10 bases. The sequenced sample consisted of sorted CD4+, CD8+, or CD8+CD57+ T cells (not recorded which) from PBMCs. The CDR3 nucleotides are TGCAGTGCCGGGGACAGGGGCCACAATGAGCAGTTCTTC. Amino acid sequence: CSAGDRGHNEQFF.